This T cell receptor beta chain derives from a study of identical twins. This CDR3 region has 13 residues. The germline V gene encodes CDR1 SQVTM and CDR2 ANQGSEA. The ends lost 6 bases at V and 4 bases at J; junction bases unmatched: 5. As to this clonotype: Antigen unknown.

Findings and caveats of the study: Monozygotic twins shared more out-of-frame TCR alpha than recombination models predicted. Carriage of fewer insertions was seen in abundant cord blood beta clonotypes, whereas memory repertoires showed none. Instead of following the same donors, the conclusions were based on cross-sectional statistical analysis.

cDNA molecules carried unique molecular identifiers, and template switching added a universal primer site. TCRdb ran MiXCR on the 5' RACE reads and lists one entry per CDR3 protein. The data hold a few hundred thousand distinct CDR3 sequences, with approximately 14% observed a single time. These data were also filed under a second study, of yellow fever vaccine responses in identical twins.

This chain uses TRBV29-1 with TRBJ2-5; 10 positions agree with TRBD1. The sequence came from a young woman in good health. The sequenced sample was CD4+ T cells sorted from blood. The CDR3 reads CSVAGQGRETQYF. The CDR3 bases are TGCAGCGTCGCGGGACAGGGGAGAGAGACCCAGTACTTC.